The 31 T cell receptor beta chains presented below share a single source sample, sequenced in a study of beta chain features in type 1 diabetes. Study-wide points: Shortening that was moderate but significant affected the TCRB CDR3s of Type 1 diabetes patients in all four CD4+ subsets.

Investigators reverse transcribed all isolated RNA, so they sequenced expressed TCRB transcripts. The table came from immunoSEQ multiplex PCR; TCRdb's copy has only in-frame clones and leaves some out. Of about 170,000 clones detected, less than 9.5% appear once; the ten largest clones hold 0.94%. No cognate antigen is known for these TCRs. The specimen sequenced was central memory CD4+ T cells from blood. These TCRs come from a woman between 40 and 55 years old with type 1 diabetes.

CDR3 sequence (DNA): TGTGCCACCGGGGGGGAACATGGCAATCAGCCCCAGCATTTT. Protein product: CATGGEHGNQPQHF. The genes are TRBV6-5 and TRBJ1-5; TRBD1 is a possible D gene (5 bases). The CDR3 sequence is 14 residues long. Between the trimmed V and J ends, which lost 10 bases and 2 bases, there was a span of 15 bases. Germline V CDR1 and CDR2: MNHEY, SVGAGI.

The V call is TRBV2, the J call TRBJ2-7, with 7 nucleotides matching TRBD2. The CDR3 consists of 14 residues. Losses at the gene ends were 0 bases for V and 9 bases for J; bases not matched to a gene: 8. Germline V gives CDR1 SNHLY, CDR2 FYNNEI. The CDR3 DNA reads TGTGCCAGCAGTGAAGCGCCTAACCCGGGGGGGCAGTACTTC. This encodes CASSEAPNPGGQYF. The whole variable domain, filled in from reference TRBV2 and TRBJ2-7, reads EPEVTQTPSHQVTQMGQEVILRCVPISNHLYFYWYRQILGQKVEFLVSFYNNEISEKSEIFDDQFSVERPDGSNFTLKIRSTKLEDSAMYFCASSEAPNPGGQYFGPGTRLTVT.

This clone was observed a few times. The V and J genes are TRBV7-9 and TRBJ2-2; D call uncertain. CDR3 length: 13 amino acids. Germline V CDR1 and CDR2: SEHNR, FQNEAQ (reference sequence). V shed 6 bases and J shed 4 bases, with 9 bases lying between them. CDR3 DNA: TGTGCCAGCAGTGGAGTAACCACCGGGGAGCTGTTTTTT. Its protein product is CASSGVTTGELFF.

The chain combines TRBV9 with TRBJ2-3, with a weak D call TRBD2 (6 bases). V lost 0 bases and J lost 9, with 14 bases in between. The CDR3 runs to 14 residues. The germline CDR1 and CDR2 sequences are SGDLS and YYNGEE. The CDR3 DNA reads TGTGCCAGCAGCGTAGAGTCTGGAGGGTCCACGCAGTATTTT. Translation: CASSVESGGSTQYF.

This clone was observed a handful of times. The rearrangement joins TRBV27 to TRBJ2-5, with D perhaps matching TRBD2 (6 bases). This CDR3 is 15 amino acids long. Germline V gene sequence: CDR1 MNHEY, CDR2 SMNVEV (reference sequence). With 8 bases removed from V and 7 bases from J, the gap between germline ends came to 23 bases. CDR3 residues: CASSRERATLGTQYF. The CDR3 bases are TGTGCCAGCTCAAGGGAGCGGGCTACCTTGGGGACCCAGTACTTC.

The chain employs TRBV25-1 and TRBJ1-4, with 9 bases lining up with TRBD1. Germline CDR1 is MGHDK and CDR2 is SYGVNS. The CDR3 sequence is 13 residues long. Trimming took 6 bases from V and 4 from J; bases not matched to a gene: 0. The CDR3 bases are TGTGCCAGCAGGGGACAGGGTAATGAAAAACTGTTTTTT. Translating gives CASRGQGNEKLFF.

A few counts support this clone. V is TRBV14 and J is TRBJ1-3; no reliable D call. Looked up from germline, CDR1 is SGHDN and CDR2 is FVKESK. The CDR3 has 15 amino acids. The V end was cut by 3 bases, the J end by 8 bases, with 17 bases between. CDR3 nucleotides: TGTGCCAGCAGCCAGGTCTCTTTGAACGGGGACACCATATATTTT. Translation gives CASSQVSLNGDTIYF.

Many counts were recorded for this clone. The chain couples TRBV29-1 to TRBJ2-1; 7 nucleotides line up with TRBD2. After removal of 6 bases from V and 9 bases from J, the junction contained 11 bases not matched to a gene. CDR1 and CDR2 (germline): SQVTM, ANQGSEA. The length of the CDR3 is 13 residues. In DNA, the CDR3 is TGCAGCGTCGCTTGGACTAGTCTGGGTGAGCAGTTCTTC. Translating it yields CSVAWTSLGEQFF.

The chain joins TRBV27 to TRBJ2-1; tentative D call: TRBD1 (6 bases). The V gene lost 3 bases and the J gene lost 5 bases, with 11 bases spanning the gap. The CDR3 totals 14 residues. The germline CDR1 and CDR2 sequences are MNHEY and SMNVEV (reference sequence). CDR3 sequence: CASSFGTPNNEQFF. In DNA, the CDR3 is TGTGCCAGCAGTTTCGGGACACCTAACAATGAGCAGTTCTTC.

This clone was seen only a few times. The rearrangement links TRBV5-1 to TRBJ2-7; the D is unclear. This CDR3 spans 15 amino acids. Germline values: CDR1 SGHRS, CDR2 YFSETQ. Trimming left V 0 bases short and J 0 bases short, with 10 bases between. CDR3 DNA sequence: TGCGCCAGCAGCTTGGGGCGGAGTCCCTCCTACGAGCAGTACTTC. This encodes CASSLGRSPSYEQYF.

This clone was picked up many times. V gene TRBV9 combines with J gene TRBJ2-2; D gene unclear. CDR1 and CDR2 from the germline V gene are SGDLS and YYNGEE. Trimming shortened V by 4 bases and J by 7 bases, and 17 bases separated the two germline ends. This CDR3 has 15 residues. The CDR3 here is CASSSGRPWVGELFF. In DNA form, the CDR3 reads TGTGCCAGCAGCTCCGGCAGGCCTTGGGTCGGGGAGCTGTTTTTT.

This clone was observed many times. CDR3 DNA: TGTGCCAGCAGTTACTCGAGTACGAAGCCCTCCTACGAGCAGTACTTC. This sequence encodes CASSYSSTKPSYEQYF. This chain joins TRBV6-5 and TRBJ2-7; no definite D call. Trimming removed 0 bases from V and 0 bases from J, with 12 bases in between. Germline lookup yields CDR1 MNHEY and CDR2 SVGAGI. CDR3 length equals 16 residues.

The V gene is TRBV19, the J gene TRBJ1-4; unclear D gene. The CDR3 runs 14 residues. Looked up from germline, CDR1 is LNHDA and CDR2 is SQIVND (reference sequence). The V end was cut by 5 bases, the J end by 6 bases, with 13 bases between. The CDR3 sequence: CASSPAFTDEKLFF. The CDR3 DNA follows: TGTGCCAGTAGTCCTGCTTTCACGGATGAAAAACTGTTTTTT. Filled out from reference TRBV19 and TRBJ1-4, the complete variable domain reads DGGITQSPKYLFRKEGQNVTLSCEQNLNHDAMYWYRQDPGQGLRLIYYSQIVNDFQKGDIAEGYSVSREKKESFPLTVTSAQKNPTAFYLCASSPAFTDEKLFFGSGTQLSVL.

V is TRBV18 and J is TRBJ1-1, with D possibly being TRBD1 (5 bases). This CDR3 comprises 13 residues. Trimming shortened V by 3 bases and J by 8 bases, and 13 bases separated the two germline ends. The germline V gene encodes CDR1 KGHSH and CDR2 LQKENI. DNA of the CDR3: TGTGCCAGCTCACCCACCCGGACAACCGAAGCTTTCTTT. Translated, it gives CASSPTRTTEAFF. Looking up the rest from reference TRBV18 and TRBJ1-1 gives the full variable domain: NAGVMQNPRHLVRRRGQEARLRCSPMKGHSHVYWYRQLPEEGLKFMVYLQKENIIDESGMPKERFSAEFPKEGPSILRIQQVVRGDSAAYFCASSPTRTTEAFFGQGTRLTVV.

This clone has just a few counts. V gene TRBV15 combines with J gene TRBJ2-7; D is unclear. V was cut by 5 bases and J by 5 bases, with 16 bases left in between. CDR3 size: 14 residues. CDR1 and CDR2 (germline): LNHNV, YYDKDF (reference sequence). This chain's CDR3 is CATSGTAHRDEQYF. The DNA of the CDR3 is TGTGCCACCAGCGGCACTGCTCATCGGGACGAGCAGTACTTC.

The V and J genes are TRBV19 and TRBJ2-1; D gene uncertain. The CDR3 runs to 16 residues. Germline V lookup: CDR1 LNHDA, CDR2 SQIVND (reference sequence). Trimming stripped 5 bases from V and 0 bases from J, with 14 bases between. As DNA, the CDR3 is TGTGCCAGTAGTGCATGGGCGCTGAGCTCCTACAATGAGCAGTTCTTC. It yields the protein CASSAWALSSYNEQFF.

This clone was counted between two and nine times. This chain connects TRBV5-1 to TRBJ2-1, with 8 bases aligning to TRBD2. V lost 2 bases and J lost 0; bases outside the gene matches: 4. CDR1 and CDR2 from the germline V gene are SGHRS and YFSETQ. The CDR3 has 16 amino acids. The CDR3 DNA is TGCGCCAGCAGCTTTAAAAGCGGGAGCTCCTACAATGAGCAGTTCTTC. Protein sequence: CASSFKSGSSYNEQFF.

This clone was found a few times. The chain uses TRBV5-6 and TRBJ1-2; D possibly corresponds to TRBD1 (5 bases). The germline CDR1 and CDR2 sequences are SGHDT and YYEEEE. There are 13 residues in the CDR3. Trimming left V 4 bases short and J 7 bases short, with 14 bases between. The CDR3, as DNA: TGTGCCAGCAGCATATACAGGATTTCTGGCTACACCTTC. This codes for CASSIYRISGYTF.

This clone was counted between two and nine times. The V and J genes are TRBV7-3 and TRBJ1-6, with 7 bases that match TRBD1. The germline gives CDR1 SGHTA, CDR2 FQGTGA. Trimming removed 1 base from V and 7 bases from J; junction bases left unmatched: 4. This CDR3 is 15 amino acids long. The CDR3: CASSLKPDRNSPLHF. The CDR3 coding sequence is TGTGCCAGCAGCTTAAAACCGGACAGGAATTCACCCCTCCACTTT.

The rearrangement uses TRBV30 and TRBJ1-1, with D unclear. Trimming pared 7 bases from V and 1 base from J, leaving 10 bases between. CDR1 and CDR2 from the germline V gene are GTSNPN and SVGIG (reference sequence). The CDR3 is made up of 12 amino acids. CDR3 in amino acids: CAFRRENTEAFF. Written as DNA, the CDR3 is TGTGCCTTCCGACGGGAGAACACTGAAGCTTTCTTT.

This clone appeared a few times. The CDR3 DNA sequence: TGTGCCAGCAGCTTGGAACAGGGGGCCAGAGAGACCCAGTACTTC. Residues: CASSLEQGARETQYF. The chain is built from TRBV5-5 and TRBJ2-5; 9 bases agree with TRBD1. Trimming removed 0 bases from V and 4 bases from J; junction bases left unmatched: 4. CDR1 is SGHKS, CDR2 YYEKEE, per germline (reference sequence). This CDR3 spans 15 amino acids.

This clone has just a few counts. This chain joins TRBV10-3 and TRBJ1-5; TRBD1 agrees at 9 bases. CDR3 size: 13 residues. The V gene's germline CDR1 is ENHRY and CDR2 SYGVKD. J lost 11 bases, V lost 4 bases, and 6 bases had no gene match. The CDR3 DNA sequence: TGTGCCATCAGTGGAACGGACAGGGGAGCCCAGCATTTT. It yields the protein CAISGTDRGAQHF.

This clone turned up a few times. The genes are TRBV28 and TRBJ1-2; D possibly corresponds to TRBD1 (6 bases). The CDR3 length is 14 residues. CDR1 and CDR2 (germline): MDHEN, SYDVKM. Between the trimmed V and J ends, which lost 6 bases and 2 bases, there was a span of 13 bases. The CDR3 coding sequence is TGTGCCAGCAGGTCGACCGACAGGAACTATGGCTACACCTTC. This gives the protein CASRSTDRNYGYTF.

The J gene is TRBJ2-5, the V gene TRBV5-1, with D possibly matching TRBD1 (6 bases). V was trimmed by 1 base and J by 4 bases, leaving 17 bases between them. CDR1 and CDR2 from the germline V gene are SGHRS and YFSETQ. The CDR3 length is 16 residues. The CDR3 DNA sequence: TGCGCCAGCAGCTTGACCGTCACAGGGAGCGGAGAGACCCAGTACTTC. This codes for CASSLTVTGSGETQYF.

The rearrangement links TRBV2 to TRBJ2-4; D possibly corresponds to TRBD2 (6 bases). The CDR3 is made up of 14 amino acids. Germline CDR1 reads SNHLY; CDR2 reads FYNNEI. V shed 11 bases and J shed 0 bases, with 14 bases lying between them. The CDR3 nucleotides read TGTGCCGGCATGGCGGGACTAGCCAAAAACATTCAGTACTTC. This codes for CAGMAGLAKNIQYF.

This clone occurred a few times. J is TRBJ2-7 and V is TRBV28; TRBD2 aligns across 9 bases. Germline V gene data show CDR1 as MDHEN and CDR2 as SYDVKM. The CDR3 length is 14 residues. The V segment lost 4 bases and the J segment 3 bases; nucleotides outside the gene matches: 4. In DNA form, the CDR3 reads TGTGCCAGCAGTTATGAGCGGGGGGACTACGAGCAGTACTTC. Its protein is CASSYERGDYEQYF.

This clone was seen ten or more times. The chain joins TRBV29-1 to TRBJ1-2; 8 bases line up with TRBD1. Germline lookup yields CDR1 SQVTM and CDR2 ANQGSEA. The junction had 12 bases not matched to a gene; V was cut back by 5 bases and J by 7 bases. The length of the CDR3 is 14 residues. This chain's CDR3 is CSVSLGQGKGGYTF. The CDR3 DNA is TGCAGCGTTTCGCTCGGACAGGGCAAGGGTGGCTACACCTTC.

This clone was seen a few times. J is TRBJ1-2 and V is TRBV5-1, with TRBD1 identical over 7 bases. Germline-derived CDR1 and CDR2 are SGHRS and YFSETQ. This CDR3 region has 13 residues. After removal of 7 bases from V and 6 bases from J, the junction contained 9 bases not matched to a gene. In nucleotides, the CDR3 is TGCGCCAGCTCTACAGGGGAGGTAAATGGCTACACCTTC. Residues: CASSTGEVNGYTF. Together with reference TRBV5-1 and TRBJ1-2, the CDR3 gives the full variable domain: KAGVTQTPRYLIKTRGQQVTLSCSPISGHRSVSWYQQTPGQGLQFLFEYFSETQRNKGNFPGRFSGRQFSNSRSEMNVSTLELGDSALYLCASSTGEVNGYTFGSGTRLTVV.

There are a few counts of this clone. The rearrangement joins TRBV5-6 to TRBJ2-5; tentative D call: TRBD1 (5 bases). The CDR3 covers 15 residues. The germline V and J ends were trimmed by 1 base and 5 bases, with 15 bases remaining between them. In germline, CDR1 is SGHDT, CDR2 YYEEEE. The CDR3 loop reads CASSLTAGFGETQYF. The DNA for the CDR3 is TGTGCCAGCAGCTTGACAGCAGGGTTCGGGGAGACCCAGTACTTC.

This clone was counted many times. The chain combines TRBV28 with TRBJ1-1, with 7 positions matching TRBD1. J gave up 7 bases and V 5 bases, and 10 bases lay outside the gene matches. Germline V lookup: CDR1 MDHEN, CDR2 SYDVKM. This CDR3 region has 14 residues. The chain's CDR3 is CASSPPDRSLEAFF. CDR3 in DNA: TGTGCCAGCAGTCCTCCGGACAGGAGTCTTGAAGCTTTCTTT.

The chain couples TRBV2 to TRBJ2-1; D not certain. Germline V CDR1 and CDR2: SNHLY, FYNNEI. The germline V and J ends were trimmed by 5 bases and 4 bases, with 3 bases remaining between them. CDR3 length: 11 residues. The CDR3 nucleotides read TGTGCCAGCAGTCAGTACAATGAGCAGTTCTTC. It is translated as CASSQYNEQFF.